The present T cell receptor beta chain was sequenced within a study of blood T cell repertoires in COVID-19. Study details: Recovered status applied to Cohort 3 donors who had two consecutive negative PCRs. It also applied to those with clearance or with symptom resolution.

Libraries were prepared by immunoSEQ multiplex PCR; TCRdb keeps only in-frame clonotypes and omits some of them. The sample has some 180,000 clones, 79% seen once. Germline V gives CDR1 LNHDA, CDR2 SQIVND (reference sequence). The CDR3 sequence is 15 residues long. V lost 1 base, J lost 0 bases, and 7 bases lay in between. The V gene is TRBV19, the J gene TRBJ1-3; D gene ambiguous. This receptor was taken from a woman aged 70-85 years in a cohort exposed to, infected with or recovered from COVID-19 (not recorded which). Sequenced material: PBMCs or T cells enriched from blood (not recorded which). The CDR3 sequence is CASSIVADSGNTIYF. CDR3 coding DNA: TGTGCCAGTAGTATAGTGGCAGACTCTGGAAACACCATATATTTT.